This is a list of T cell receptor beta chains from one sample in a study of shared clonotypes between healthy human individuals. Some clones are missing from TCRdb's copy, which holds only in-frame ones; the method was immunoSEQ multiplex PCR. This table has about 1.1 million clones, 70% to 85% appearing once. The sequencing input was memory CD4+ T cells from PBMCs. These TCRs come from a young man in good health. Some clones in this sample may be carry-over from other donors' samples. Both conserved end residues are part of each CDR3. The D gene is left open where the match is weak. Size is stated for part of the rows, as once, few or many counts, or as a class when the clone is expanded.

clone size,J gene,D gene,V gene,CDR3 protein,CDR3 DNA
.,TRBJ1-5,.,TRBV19,CASSIQGARIGPQHF,TGTGCCAGTAGTATTCAAGGGGCCCGAATCGGGCCCCAGCATTTT
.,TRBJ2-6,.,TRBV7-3,CASSLRQPSGANVLTF,TGTGCCAGCAGCTTAAGACAGCCCTCTGGGGCCAACGTCCTGACTTTC
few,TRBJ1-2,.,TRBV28,CASRFRYPGGYTF,TGTGCCAGCAGATTTAGGTATCCAGGAGGCTACACCTTC
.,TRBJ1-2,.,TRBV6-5,CASSFQGITHGYTF,TGTGCCAGCAGTTTTCAGGGGATAACCCATGGCTACACCTTC
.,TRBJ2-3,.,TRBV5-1,CASSLASRDTQYF,TGCGCCAGCAGCTTGGCGTCGAGGGATACGCAGTATTTT
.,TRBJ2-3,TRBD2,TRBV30,CAWALLAGVDTQYF,TGTGCCTGGGCACTCTTAGCGGGAGTAGATACGCAGTATTTT
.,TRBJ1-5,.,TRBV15,CATSRDPDLVLNQPQHF,TGTGCCACCAGCAGAGATCCTGATTTGGTGCTCAATCAGCCCCAGCATTTT
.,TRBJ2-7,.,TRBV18,CASSPAGNGAYEQYF,TGTGCCAGCTCACCAGCAGGGAATGGCGCCTACGAGCAGTACTTC
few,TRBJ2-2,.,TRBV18,CASSLTATGELFF,TGTGCCAGCTCCTTAACGGCCACCGGGGAGCTGTTTTTT
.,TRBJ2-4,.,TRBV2,CASRVRVAKNIQYF,TGTGCCAGCAGGGTCCGGGTAGCCAAAAACATTCAGTACTTC
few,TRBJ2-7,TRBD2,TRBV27,CASSLSVRAGVHYEQYF,TGTGCCAGCAGTTTATCAGTTCGAGCGGGAGTTCATTACGAGCAGTACTTC
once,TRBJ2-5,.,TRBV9,CASSVESWVETQYF,TGTGCCAGCAGCGTAGAAAGTTGGGTGGAGACCCAGTACTTC
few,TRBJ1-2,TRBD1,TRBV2,CASSRPARQGENYGYTF,TGTGCCAGCAGTCGTCCCGCGCGACAGGGGGAAAACTATGGCTACACCTTC
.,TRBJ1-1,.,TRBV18,CASSPPRQGGTEAFF,TGTGCCAGCTCACCACCGCGGCAGGGAGGGACTGAAGCTTTCTTT